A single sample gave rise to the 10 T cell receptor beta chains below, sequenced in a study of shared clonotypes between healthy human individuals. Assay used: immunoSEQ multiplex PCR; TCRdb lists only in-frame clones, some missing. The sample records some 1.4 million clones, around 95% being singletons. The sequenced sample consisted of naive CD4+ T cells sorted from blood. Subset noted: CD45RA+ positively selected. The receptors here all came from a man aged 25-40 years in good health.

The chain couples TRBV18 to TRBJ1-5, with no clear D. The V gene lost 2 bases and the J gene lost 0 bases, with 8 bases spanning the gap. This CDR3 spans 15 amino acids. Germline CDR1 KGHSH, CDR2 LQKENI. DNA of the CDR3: TGTGCCAGCTCACCATCCGTTGGTAGCAATCAGCCCCAGCATTTT. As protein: CASSPSVGSNQPQHF.

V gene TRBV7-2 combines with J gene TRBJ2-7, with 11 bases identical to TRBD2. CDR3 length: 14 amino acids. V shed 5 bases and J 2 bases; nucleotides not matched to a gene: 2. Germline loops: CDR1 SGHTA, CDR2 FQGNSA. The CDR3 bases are TGTGCCAGCAGCACGACTAGCGGGACCTACGAGCAGTACTTC. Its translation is CASSTTSGTYEQYF.

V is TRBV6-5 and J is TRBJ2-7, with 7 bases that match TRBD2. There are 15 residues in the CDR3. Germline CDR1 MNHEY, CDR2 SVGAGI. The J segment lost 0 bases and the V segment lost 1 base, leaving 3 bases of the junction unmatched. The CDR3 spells CASSYLGGYSYEQYF. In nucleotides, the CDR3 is TGTGCCAGCAGTTACTTGGGAGGGTACTCCTACGAGCAGTACTTC.

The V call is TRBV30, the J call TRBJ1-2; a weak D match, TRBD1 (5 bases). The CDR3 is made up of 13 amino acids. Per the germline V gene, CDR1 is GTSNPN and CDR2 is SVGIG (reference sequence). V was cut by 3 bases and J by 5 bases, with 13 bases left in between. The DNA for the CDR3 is TGTGCCTGGAGGGGGGACGGAGAATATGGCTACACCTTC. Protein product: CAWRGDGEYGYTF. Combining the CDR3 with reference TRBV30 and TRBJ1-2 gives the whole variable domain SQTIHQWPATLVQPVGSPLSLECTVEGTSNPNLYWYRQAAGRGLQLLFYSVGIGQISSEVPQNLSASRPQDRQFILSSKKLLLSDSGFYLCAWRGDGEYGYTFGSGTRLTVV.

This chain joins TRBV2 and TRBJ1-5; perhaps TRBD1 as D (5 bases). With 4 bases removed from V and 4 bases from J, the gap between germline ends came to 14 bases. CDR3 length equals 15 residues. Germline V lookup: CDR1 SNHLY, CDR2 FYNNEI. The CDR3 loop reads CASSGGTLSNQPQHF. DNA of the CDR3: TGTGCCAGCAGTGGCGGGACCCTTTCTAATCAGCCCCAGCATTTT.

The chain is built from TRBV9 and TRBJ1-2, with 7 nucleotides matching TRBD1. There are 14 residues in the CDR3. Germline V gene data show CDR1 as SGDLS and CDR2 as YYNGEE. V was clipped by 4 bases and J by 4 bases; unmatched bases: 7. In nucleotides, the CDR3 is TGTGCCAGCAGCCCGCGGCCAGGGGGCTATGGCTACACCTTC. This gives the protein CASSPRPGGYGYTF.

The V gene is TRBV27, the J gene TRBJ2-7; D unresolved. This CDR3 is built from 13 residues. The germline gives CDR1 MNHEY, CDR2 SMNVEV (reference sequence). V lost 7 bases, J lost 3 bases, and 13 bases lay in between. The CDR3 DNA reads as TGTGCCAGCAAGACACAGAGCAACTACGAGCAGTACTTC. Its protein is CASKTQSNYEQYF.

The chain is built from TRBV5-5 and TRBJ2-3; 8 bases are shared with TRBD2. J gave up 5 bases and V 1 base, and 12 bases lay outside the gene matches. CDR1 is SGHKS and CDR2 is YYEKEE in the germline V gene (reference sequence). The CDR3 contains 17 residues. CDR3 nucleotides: TGTGCCAGCAGCTTGAGCCCCAGCGGGAGCAGAATAGATACGCAGTATTTT. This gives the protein CASSLSPSGSRIDTQYF.

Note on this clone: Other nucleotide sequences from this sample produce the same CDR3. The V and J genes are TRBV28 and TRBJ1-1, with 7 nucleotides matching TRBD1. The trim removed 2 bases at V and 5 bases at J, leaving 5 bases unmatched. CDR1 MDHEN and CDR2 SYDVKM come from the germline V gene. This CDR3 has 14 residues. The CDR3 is CASSLDRVRTEAFF. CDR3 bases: TGTGCCAGCAGTTTAGACAGGGTGAGGACTGAAGCTTTCTTT.

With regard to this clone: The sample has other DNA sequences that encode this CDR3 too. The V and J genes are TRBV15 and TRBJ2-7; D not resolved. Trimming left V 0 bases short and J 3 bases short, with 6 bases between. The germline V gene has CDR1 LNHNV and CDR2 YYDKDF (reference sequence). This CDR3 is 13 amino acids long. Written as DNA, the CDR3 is TGTGCCACCAGCAGAGATTTAAGCTACGAGCAGTACTTC. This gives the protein CATSRDLSYEQYF. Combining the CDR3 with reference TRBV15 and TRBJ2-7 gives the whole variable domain DAMVIQNPRYQVTQFGKPVTLSCSQTLNHNVMYWYQQKSSQAPKLLFHYYDKDFNNEADTPDNFQSRRPNTSFCFLDIRSPGLGDTAMYLCATSRDLSYEQYFGPGTRLTVT.